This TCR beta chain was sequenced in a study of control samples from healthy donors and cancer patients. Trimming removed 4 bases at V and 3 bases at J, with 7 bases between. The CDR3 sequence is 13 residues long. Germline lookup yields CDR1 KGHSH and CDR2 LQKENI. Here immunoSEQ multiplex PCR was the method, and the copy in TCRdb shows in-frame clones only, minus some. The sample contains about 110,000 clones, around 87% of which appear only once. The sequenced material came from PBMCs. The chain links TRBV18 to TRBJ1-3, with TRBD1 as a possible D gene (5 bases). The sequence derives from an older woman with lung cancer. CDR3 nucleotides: TGTGCCAGCTCACGAGGGGTTGGAAACACCATATATTTT. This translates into CASSRGVGNTIYF. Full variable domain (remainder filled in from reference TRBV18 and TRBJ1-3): NAGVMQNPRHLVRRRGQEARLRCSPMKGHSHVYWYRQLPEEGLKFMVYLQKENIIDESGMPKERFSAEFPKEGPSILRIQQVVRGDSAAYFCASSRGVGNTIYFGEGSWLTVV.